Shown below are 12 T cell receptor beta chains from a single sample sequenced in a study of neurological immune-mediated disorders. Using its own MiXCR run on the 5' RACE reads, TCRdb lists one record per CDR3 protein. The sample has around 17,000 distinct CDR3 sequences, under 4% seen once. Sequenced input: CD8+ T cells from blood. The receptors were sampled from a woman aged 40 to 49 in good health.

This clonotype was recorded at least ten times. This chain links TRBV20-1 with TRBJ2-7, with unresolved D. The germline V gene has CDR1 DFQATT and CDR2 SNEGSKA (reference sequence). Trimming pared 1 base from V and 2 bases from J, leaving 15 bases between. The length of the CDR3 is 15 residues. The CDR3 region is CSARVLSLRPYEQYF. CDR3 nucleotides: TGCAGTGCTAGAGTCCTAAGTCTACGACCCTACGAGCAGTACTTC.

Ten or more counts support this clonotype. The genes are TRBV14 and TRBJ2-3; 13 positions agree with TRBD2. Germline assignment: CDR1 SGHDN and CDR2 FVKESK. The V and J ends lost 3 bases and 3 bases, in that order; junction bases with no gene match: 6. The CDR3 extends over 17 amino acids. This CDR3 is CASSQFGLAGVTDTQYF. DNA for the CDR3: TGTGCCAGCAGCCAGTTCGGACTAGCGGGAGTTACAGATACGCAGTATTTT. Combining the CDR3 with reference TRBV14 and TRBJ2-3 gives the whole variable domain EAGVTQFPSHSVIEKGQTVTLRCDPISGHDNLYWYRRVMGKEIKFLLHFVKESKQDESGMPNNRFLAERTGGTYSTLKVQPAELEDSGVYFCASSQFGLAGVTDTQYFGPGTRLTVL.

At least ten counts were recorded for this clonotype. The chain is built from TRBV5-5 and TRBJ1-5; D gene ambiguous. The germline gives CDR1 SGHKS, CDR2 YYEKEE (reference sequence). CDR3 length: 14 residues. The V gene lost 2 bases and the J gene lost 0 bases, with 6 bases spanning the gap. The CDR3 sequence: CASSLSSSNQPQHF. CDR3 coding DNA: TGTGCCAGCAGCTTATCCAGTAGCAATCAGCCCCAGCATTTT.

In this sample, this clonotype is medium-sized (0.01 to 0.1%). The gene calls are TRBV9 and TRBJ2-1; 7 bases match TRBD2. The CDR3 runs to 16 residues. Germline V CDR1 and CDR2: SGDLS, YYNGEE. Trimming at V came to 2 bases and at J to 10 bases, leaving 15 bases not matched to a gene. DNA of the CDR3: TGTGCCAGCAGCGTTGGCCGTGGAGGCGGGAGCCTCGAGCAGTTCTTC. As protein: CASSVGRGGGSLEQFF.

This clonotype was counted at least ten times. J is TRBJ2-2 and V is TRBV4-3, with D perhaps matching TRBD1 or TRBD2 (5 bases each). From germline, CDR1 is LGHNA and CDR2 YSLEER. The CDR3 loop spans 18 amino acids. The V end lost 0 bases, the J end lost 2 bases, and 16 bases lay between the germline ends. As DNA, the CDR3 is TGCGCCAGCAGCCAAGAACCACCGGGACCAACTAACACCGGGGAGCTGTTTTTT. Translation gives CASSQEPPGPTNTGELFF.

The rearrangement joins TRBV19 to TRBJ2-7; 7 bases match TRBD1. With V trimmed by 5 bases and J by 2 bases, 3 bases remained unmatched. Germline V gene data show CDR1 as LNHDA and CDR2 as SQIVND (reference sequence). The CDR3 is 13 residues long. The CDR3 here is CASSPGQAYEQYF. CDR3 sequence (DNA): TGTGCCAGTAGTCCCGGACAGGCCTACGAGCAGTACTTC.

This clonotype was observed many times. The J gene is TRBJ2-2, the V gene TRBV5-1; D gene unclear. The germline V and J ends were trimmed by 4 bases and 10 bases, with 11 bases remaining between them. The CDR3 covers 12 residues. Germline V CDR1 and CDR2: SGHRS, YFSETQ. The CDR3 loop reads CASSLNGLELFF. The CDR3 nucleotides are TGCGCCAGCAGCCTTAATGGTCTGGAGCTGTTTTTT.

This clonotype was observed many times. This sequence joins TRBV24-1 and TRBJ2-2; 7 positions agree with TRBD1. CDR1 is KGHDR, CDR2 SFDVKD, per germline. This CDR3 is 17 amino acids long. J was trimmed by 6 bases and V by 1 base; bases with no gene match: 10. The CDR3 DNA reads TGTGCCACCAGTGATTTACGGGACAGCCTTCTATCCGGGGAGCTGTTTTTT. Its protein is CATSDLRDSLLSGELFF.

This clonotype was observed at least ten times. The rearrangement joins TRBV5-6 to TRBJ2-1, with D possibly TRBD2 on 5 matching bases. Germline V CDR1 and CDR2: SGHDT, YYEEEE. V lost 0 bases to trimming and J lost 1 base, with 8 bases between them. CDR3 size: 15 residues. This CDR3 reads CASSLAAVSYNEQFF. In nucleotides, the CDR3 is TGTGCCAGCAGCTTGGCAGCGGTGTCCTACAATGAGCAGTTCTTC.

This clonotype came up many times. This chain uses TRBV4-1 with TRBJ2-1; a possible D gene is TRBD2 (6 bases). The germline V gene has CDR1 MGHRA and CDR2 YSYEKL. V lost 1 base and J lost 9, with 13 bases in between. This CDR3 has 14 residues. Written as DNA, the CDR3 is TGCGCCAGCAGCCAAGCCGTATTAGCGGTTGAGCAGTTCTTC. Its protein is CASSQAVLAVEQFF.

This clonotype occurred many times. The chain carries TRBV20-1 and TRBJ2-7; maybe TRBD1 (6 bases). CDR3 length: 14 residues. V was trimmed by 0 bases and J by 3 bases, leaving 12 bases between them. Germline assignment: CDR1 DFQATT and CDR2 SNEGSKA (reference sequence). For the CDR3, the DNA is TGCAGTGCTAGAGATCAGGGGTGGTTCTACGAGCAGTACTTC. Amino acid sequence: CSARDQGWFYEQYF.

There are many counts of this clonotype. This chain's CDR3 is CASSSGTSGRVEQFF. The CDR3, as DNA: TGTGCCAGCAGTTCCGGGACTAGCGGGAGAGTCGAGCAGTTCTTC. The V gene is TRBV6-5, the J gene TRBJ2-1; 14 bases align to TRBD2. Looked up from germline, CDR1 is MNHEY and CDR2 is SVGAGI. V was clipped by 4 bases and J by 10 bases; unmatched bases: 6. The CDR3 has 15 residues.